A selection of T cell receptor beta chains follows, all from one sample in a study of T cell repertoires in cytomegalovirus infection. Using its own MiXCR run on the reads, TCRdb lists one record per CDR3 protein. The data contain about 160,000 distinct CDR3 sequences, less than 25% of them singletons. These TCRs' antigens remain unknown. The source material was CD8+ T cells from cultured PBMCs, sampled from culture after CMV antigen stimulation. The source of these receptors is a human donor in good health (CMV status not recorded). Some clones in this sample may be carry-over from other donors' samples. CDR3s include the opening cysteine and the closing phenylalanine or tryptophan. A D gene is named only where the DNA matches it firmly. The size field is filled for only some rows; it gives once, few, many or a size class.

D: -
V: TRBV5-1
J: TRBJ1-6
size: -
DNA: TGCGCCAGCAGCCTGACAGGAGCTTATAATTCACCCCTCCACTTT
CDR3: CASSLTGAYNSPLHF

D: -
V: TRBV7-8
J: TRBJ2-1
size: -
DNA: TGTGCCAGCAGCTTAGGGGTCAGGGGTACATACAATGAGCAGTTCTTC
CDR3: CASSLGVRGTYNEQFF

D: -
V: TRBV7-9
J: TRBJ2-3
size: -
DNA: TGTGCCAGCAGCTTAAGAAATTTAGAAGATACGCAGTATTTT
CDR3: CASSLRNLEDTQYF

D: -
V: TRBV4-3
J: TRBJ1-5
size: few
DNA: TGCGCCAGCAGCCAAGAAACCGGCGCACAGCAGCCCCAGCATTTT
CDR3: CASSQETGAQQPQHF

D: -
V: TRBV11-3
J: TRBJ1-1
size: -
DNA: TGTGCCAGCAGCTTAGGAGGCCGTGGGGGGAACACTGAAGCTTTCTTT
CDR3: CASSLGGRGGNTEAFF

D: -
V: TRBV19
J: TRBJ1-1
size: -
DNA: TGTGCCAGTAGTCCCCGGGTGTCAGGGTACCCTGAAGCTTTCTTT
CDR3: CASSPRVSGYPEAFF

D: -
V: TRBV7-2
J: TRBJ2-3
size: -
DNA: TGTGCCAGCAGCTTAGTGGCAGATACGCAGTATTTT
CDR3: CASSLVADTQYF

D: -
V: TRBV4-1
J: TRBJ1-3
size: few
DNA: TGCGCCAGCAGCCAAGATCAGGGGAAGGGAAACACCATATATTTT
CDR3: CASSQDQGKGNTIYF

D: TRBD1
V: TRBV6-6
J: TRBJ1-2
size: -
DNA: TGTGCCAGCAGCCCAGGGGGCAGGTATGGCTACACCTTC
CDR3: CASSPGGRYGYTF

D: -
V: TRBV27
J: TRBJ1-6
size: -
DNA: TGTGCCAGCAGTTTATCGTCAGAGAGCTCCTATAATTCACCCCTCCACTTT
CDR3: CASSLSSESSYNSPLHF

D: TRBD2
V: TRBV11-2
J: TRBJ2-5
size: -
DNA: TGTGCCAGCAGCTCCCTTTTTCAACTAGCGGGGGAAGAAGAGACCCAGTACTTC
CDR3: CASSSLFQLAGEEETQYF

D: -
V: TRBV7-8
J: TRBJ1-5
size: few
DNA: TGTGCCAGCAGCCCTATTAACCGGCCCCAGCATTTT
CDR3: CASSPINRPQHF

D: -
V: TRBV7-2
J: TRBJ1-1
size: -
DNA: TGTGCCAGCAGCTTAGGTCGGCTTACTGAAGCTTTCTTT
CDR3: CASSLGRLTEAFF

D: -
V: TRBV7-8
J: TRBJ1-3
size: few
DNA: TGTGCCAGCAGCTTAGAAGTCTCTGGAAACACCATATATTTT
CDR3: CASSLEVSGNTIYF

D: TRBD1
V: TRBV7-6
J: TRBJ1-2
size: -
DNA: TGTGCCAGCAGCTTCGCCGGACAGGGATTTGAGGGCTACACCTTC
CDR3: CASSFAGQGFEGYTF

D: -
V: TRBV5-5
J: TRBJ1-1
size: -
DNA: TGTGCCAGCAGCTTGCCTCTGGGGGCGCAGACTGAAGCTTTCTTT
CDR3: CASSLPLGAQTEAFF

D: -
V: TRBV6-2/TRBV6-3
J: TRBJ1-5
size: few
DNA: TGTGCCAGCAGTTATGAAGGGTTCTATAGCAATCAGCCCCAGCATTTT
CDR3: CASSYEGFYSNQPQHF

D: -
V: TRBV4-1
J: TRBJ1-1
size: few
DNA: TGCGCCAGCAGCCACCTGAGGGGGAACACTGAAGCTTTCTTT
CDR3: CASSHLRGNTEAFF

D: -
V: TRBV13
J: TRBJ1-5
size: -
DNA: TGTGCCAGATCGCAGGTTCAGCCCCAGCATTTT
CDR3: CARSQVQPQHF

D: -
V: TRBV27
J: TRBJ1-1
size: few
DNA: TGTGCCAGCAGTTTCGGACCACCGACAGCGATAAACACTGAAGCTTTCTTT
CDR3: CASSFGPPTAINTEAFF

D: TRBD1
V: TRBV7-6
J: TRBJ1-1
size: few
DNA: TGTGCCAGACAAATTGGGACAGGGGGCGACTTTAATGAAGCTTTCTTT
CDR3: CARQIGTGGDFNEAFF

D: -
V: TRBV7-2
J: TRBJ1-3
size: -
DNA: TGTGCCAGCAGCTTAGCAGGGTTCCTCTCTGGAAACACCATATATTTT
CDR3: CASSLAGFLSGNTIYF

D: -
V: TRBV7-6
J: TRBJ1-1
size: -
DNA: TGTGCCAGCAGCCGGACAGAGATGAACACTGAAGCTTTCTTT
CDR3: CASSRTEMNTEAFF

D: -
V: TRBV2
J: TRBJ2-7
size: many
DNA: TGTGCCACCCTAGGCCGGGAGTTCTCCTACGAGCAGTACTTC
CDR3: CATLGREFSYEQYF

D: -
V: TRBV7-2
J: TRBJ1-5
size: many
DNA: TGTGCCAGCAGCTTGGGACGGAATAGCAATCAGCCCCAGCATTTT
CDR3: CASSLGRNSNQPQHF

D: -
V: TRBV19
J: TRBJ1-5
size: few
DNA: TGTGCCAGTAGTACGAGGGGGGGCCAGATCAATCAGCCCCAGCATTTT
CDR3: CASSTRGGQINQPQHF

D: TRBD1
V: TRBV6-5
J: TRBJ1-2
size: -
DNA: TGTGCCAGCAAGGCCCAGGGGGAGCCGCAGTTAGGTGGCTACACCTTC
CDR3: CASKAQGEPQLGGYTF